The 18 T cell receptor beta chains below were found in one sample sequenced in a study of blood T cell repertoires in COVID-19. Clones were sequenced by immunoSEQ multiplex PCR, and TCRdb holds only the in-frame ones, with some missing. This sample carries a few hundred thousand clones, around 88% of them seen once, and the ten largest clones take under 2%. The material sequenced was peripheral blood. Receptor source: a woman aged 45-59 years with acute or convalescent COVID-19.

This sequence joins TRBV12-3 or TRBV12-4 and TRBJ1-2, with 9 bases lining up with TRBD1. The junction had 2 bases not matched to a gene; V was cut back by 6 bases and J by 6 bases. CDR3 length equals 12 residues. The CDR3 DNA follows: TGTGCCAGCAGACAGGGGGCCGATGGCTACACCTTC. Protein: CASRQGADGYTF.

The chain joins TRBV9 to TRBJ1-2; the D gene is possibly TRBD1 (5 bases). There are 15 residues in the CDR3. Looked up from germline, CDR1 is SGDLS and CDR2 is YYNGEE. The ends were cut back, 0 bases at V and 4 bases at J, with 13 bases in the middle. In DNA, the CDR3 is TGTGCCAGCAGCGTAGGGGGAGGGACCAGCTATGGCTACACCTTC. Protein: CASSVGGGTSYGYTF.

Only one count was recorded for this clone. CDR3 sequence: CASSLQGSNQPQHF. The CDR3 DNA sequence: TGCGCCAGCAGCCTACAGGGGAGCAATCAGCCCCAGCATTTT. The chain uses TRBV5-1 and TRBJ1-5; TRBD1 matches 7 bases. The junction had 2 bases not matched to a gene; V was cut back by 4 bases and J by 1 base. The CDR3 is made up of 14 amino acids. Germline V gives CDR1 SGHRS, CDR2 YFSETQ.

This rearrangement joins TRBV19 to TRBJ2-2, with D possibly matching TRBD1 (5 bases). Germline V lookup: CDR1 LNHDA, CDR2 SQIVND (reference sequence). Between the trimmed V and J ends, which lost 6 bases and 4 bases, there was a span of 18 bases. The CDR3 length is 16 residues. The CDR3 reads CASSPRALGPTGELFF. The DNA of the CDR3 is TGTGCCAGTAGCCCCAGGGCCCTAGGTCCCACCGGGGAGCTGTTTTTT.

The J gene is TRBJ2-7, the V gene TRBV28, with 7 nucleotides matching TRBD2. This CDR3 has 17 residues. J was trimmed by 0 bases and V by 6 bases; bases with no gene match: 14. Germline-derived CDR1 and CDR2 are MDHEN and SYDVKM. DNA for the CDR3: TGTGCCAGCAGGCGTCGGCTGGCGGGAGACCTCTCCTACGAGCAGTACTTC. Its protein is CASRRRLAGDLSYEQYF.

J is TRBJ2-7 and V is TRBV27; 10 nucleotides align to TRBD1. Trimming at V came to 4 bases and at J to 2 bases, leaving 5 bases not matched to a gene. The CDR3 consists of 15 residues. The V gene's germline CDR1 is MNHEY and CDR2 SMNVEV (reference sequence). The CDR3: CASSSRTGGAYEQYF. The CDR3 DNA follows: TGTGCCAGCAGTTCTCGGACAGGGGGTGCCTACGAGCAGTACTTC.

The table lists this clone with a count of one. The genes are TRBV7-2 and TRBJ1-2; 9 bases agree with TRBD1. Germline CDR1 SGHTA, CDR2 FQGNSA. The CDR3 has 15 amino acids. Germline trimming cut 2 bases from V and 2 bases from J; bases unmatched to any gene: 3. CDR3 in amino acids: CASSLRGTGNYGYTF. The CDR3 region has the DNA TGTGCCAGCAGCTTACGGGGGACAGGGAACTATGGCTACACCTTC.

This chain links TRBV5-1 with TRBJ2-5; 11 bases are a match to TRBD2. V dropped 4 bases and J dropped 3; count of bases not matched to a gene: 2. Germline V lookup: CDR1 SGHRS, CDR2 YFSETQ. This CDR3 has 14 amino acids. CDR3 amino acids: CASSRGLAEETQYF. The CDR3, as DNA: TGCGCCAGCAGCAGGGGACTAGCGGAAGAGACCCAGTACTTC.

The chain couples TRBV18 to TRBJ1-3; D remains ambiguous. This CDR3 is 16 amino acids long. Germline CDR1 and CDR2: KGHSH and LQKENI. V shed 6 bases and J shed 0 bases, with 15 bases lying between them. CDR3 DNA sequence: TGTGCCAGCTCCCAGACCCGGGTGGACTCTGGAAACACCATATATTTT. Translation gives CASSQTRVDSGNTIYF.

The chain has TRBV11-3 and TRBJ2-1, with 7 bases identical to TRBD1. Germline V CDR1 and CDR2: SGHNT, YENEEA. The ends lost 1 base at V and 10 bases at J; junction bases unmatched: 7. The CDR3 runs to 14 residues. The CDR3 loop is CASSLGGTAEEQFF. The DNA for the CDR3 is TGTGCCAGCAGCTTAGGTGGGACAGCGGAAGAGCAGTTCTTC.

This chain uses TRBV12-3 or TRBV12-4 with TRBJ2-5; 8 bases map to TRBD2. The trim removed 2 bases at V and 5 bases at J, leaving 1 base unmatched. This CDR3 has 13 amino acids. In nucleotides, the CDR3 is TGTGCCAGCAGTTTAACGGGGGGGGAGACCCAGTACTTC. It codes for CASSLTGGETQYF.

J is TRBJ2-3 and V is TRBV6-1; D gene uncertain. Germline V lookup: CDR1 MNHNS, CDR2 SASEGT. CDR3 length equals 14 residues. Trimming removed 3 bases from V and 1 base from J, with 8 bases in between. The DNA for the CDR3 is TGTGCCAGCAGTGAGAGTTATCGCACAGATACGCAGTATTTT. Translated, it gives CASSESYRTDTQYF.

The chain joins TRBV6-2 or TRBV6-3 to TRBJ2-7, with TRBD2 as a possible D gene (5 bases). V was cut by 3 bases and J by 2 bases, with 11 bases left in between. This CDR3 has 14 amino acids. CDR1 MNHEY and CDR2 SVGEGT come from the germline V gene. In DNA form, the CDR3 reads TGTGCCAGCAGTTATGGTGCGAGGGCCTACGAGCAGTACTTC. Its protein product is CASSYGARAYEQYF.

This rearrangement joins TRBV7-3 to TRBJ1-3, with D possibly matching TRBD1 (6 bases). CDR1 and CDR2 (germline): SGHTA, FQGTGA. The ends were cut back, 6 bases at V and 1 base at J, with 13 bases in the middle. The CDR3 runs to 15 residues. This chain's CDR3 is CASRSQGRSGNTIYF. For the CDR3, the DNA is TGTGCCAGCAGGAGTCAGGGGCGGTCTGGAAACACCATATATTTT. The entire variable domain, with the rest obtained from reference TRBV7-3 and TRBJ1-3, is as follows: GAGVSQTPSNKVTEKGKYVELRCDPISGHTALYWYRQSLGQGPEFLIYFQGTGAADDSGLPNDRFFAVRPEGSVSTLKIQRTERGDSAVYLCASRSQGRSGNTIYFGEGSWLTVV.

The rearrangement joins TRBV27 to TRBJ2-7; weak D call: TRBD1 (6 bases). The V end lost 5 bases, the J end lost 3 bases, and 17 bases lay between the germline ends. Germline lookup yields CDR1 MNHEY and CDR2 SMNVEV (reference sequence). The CDR3 runs to 15 residues. Written as DNA, the CDR3 is TGTGCCAGCAGTCTGTACCAGGGGACCTACTACGAGCAGTACTTC. It codes for CASSLYQGTYYEQYF.

V and J are TRBV28 and TRBJ2-5; possible D gene TRBD1, 6 bases. CDR1 is MDHEN, CDR2 SYDVKM, per germline. V lost 1 base, J lost 2 bases, and 17 bases lay in between. This CDR3 has 17 amino acids. The CDR3 nucleotides read TGTGCCAGCAGTTTATATAGGGGGAGACCCATACAAGAGACCCAGTACTTC. Its protein product is CASSLYRGRPIQETQYF.

Concerning this clone itself: This same CDR3 is encoded by further DNA sequences in the sample. J is TRBJ2-7 and V is TRBV28; 8 bases line up with TRBD1. V lost 4 bases, J lost 3 bases, and 2 bases stayed unmatched. CDR1 and CDR2 from the germline V gene are MDHEN and SYDVKM. The CDR3 contains 13 residues. The CDR3 reads CASSSGQGYEQYF. The DNA for the CDR3 is TGTGCCAGCAGTTCCGGACAGGGCTACGAGCAGTACTTC.

The chain couples TRBV24-1 to TRBJ2-2; TRBD1 might be the D (5 bases). CDR3 length: 16 amino acids. V lost 3 bases and J lost 4, with 14 bases in between. Germline CDR1 is KGHDR and CDR2 is SFDVKD. As DNA, the CDR3 is TGTGCCACCAGTGATATAAGGGCAGGGCTCACCGGGGAGCTGTTTTTT. This sequence encodes CATSDIRAGLTGELFF.